The rows below give T cell receptor beta chains drawn from one sample of a study of T cell responses to AZD1222 COVID-19 vaccine. The method was immunoSEQ multiplex PCR; TCRdb's version includes in-frame clones alone and lacks a portion of them. The profile covers about 140,000 clones, with more than 90% appearing a single time and about 4.8% taken by the ten largest. The sample was peripheral blood, taken on day 0 of AZD1222 vaccination. The receptors here all came from an adult in good health. Each CDR3 is given with its conserved first and last residue. The order of the fields is V gene, D gene, clone size, J gene, CDR3 protein, CDR3 DNA. A D gene is named only where the DNA matches it firmly. Only some rows state a clone size, as once, few, many or a class for expanded clones.

v_call: TRBV12-3/TRBV12-4; d_call: NA; clone_size: NA; j_call: TRBJ1-5; cdr3_aa: CASSRDRSPQHF; cdr3_nt: TGTGCCAGCAGTAGAGACAGGTCCCCCCAGCATTTT
v_call: TRBV5-5; d_call: TRBD1; clone_size: NA; j_call: TRBJ1-1; cdr3_aa: CASSRQGATEAFF; cdr3_nt: TGTGCCAGCAGCCGACAGGGGGCGACTGAAGCTTTCTTT
v_call: TRBV3-1/TRBV3-2; d_call: NA; clone_size: NA; j_call: TRBJ1-4; cdr3_aa: CASSQEDEDFATNEKLFF; cdr3_nt: TGTGCCAGCAGCCAAGAGGACGAAGACTTTGCAACTAATGAAAAACTGTTTTTT
v_call: TRBV4-2; d_call: NA; clone_size: NA; j_call: TRBJ1-6; cdr3_aa: CASSQEIGGHSNSPLHF; cdr3_nt: TGTGCCAGCAGCCAAGAGATTGGGGGACACTCCAATTCACCCCTCCACTTT
v_call: TRBV19; d_call: NA; clone_size: NA; j_call: TRBJ2-3; cdr3_aa: CASSIYSGVTDTQYF; cdr3_nt: TGTGCCAGTAGTATTTATAGCGGAGTCACAGATACGCAGTATTTT
v_call: TRBV29-1; d_call: NA; clone_size: few; j_call: TRBJ2-1; cdr3_aa: CSAEGGDGGSYNEQFF; cdr3_nt: TGCAGCGCCGAGGGAGGTGACGGAGGCTCCTACAATGAGCAGTTCTTC
v_call: TRBV4-1; d_call: NA; clone_size: NA; j_call: TRBJ1-5; cdr3_aa: CASSPKPGQPQHF; cdr3_nt: TGCGCCAGCAGCCCGAAACCAGGGCAGCCCCAGCATTTT
v_call: TRBV3-1/TRBV3-2; d_call: TRBD1; clone_size: NA; j_call: TRBJ2-7; cdr3_aa: CASSPGSGTGGWYEQYF; cdr3_nt: TGTGCCAGCAGCCCTGGATCCGGGACAGGGGGCTGGTACGAGCAGTACTTC
v_call: TRBV7-5; d_call: NA; clone_size: NA; j_call: TRBJ2-7; cdr3_aa: CARSPEWCQYEQYF; cdr3_nt: TGTGCCAGAAGCCCTGAGTGGTGTCAGTACGAGCAGTACTTC
v_call: TRBV5-1; d_call: NA; clone_size: NA; j_call: TRBJ1-6; cdr3_aa: CASSLYGPSTDNSPLHF; cdr3_nt: TGCGCCAGCAGCTTGTATGGGCCCTCAACCGATAATTCACCCCTCCACTTT
v_call: TRBV7-2; d_call: TRBD2; clone_size: NA; j_call: TRBJ2-2; cdr3_aa: CASSSPSGGGLNTGELFF; cdr3_nt: TGTGCCAGCAGCTCTCCTAGCGGGGGAGGGTTGAACACCGGGGAGCTGTTTTTT
v_call: TRBV7-9; d_call: TRBD1; clone_size: NA; j_call: TRBJ2-1; cdr3_aa: CASSPNRGEEQFF; cdr3_nt: TGTGCCAGCAGCCCTAACAGGGGGGAGGAGCAGTTCTTC
v_call: TRBV19; d_call: NA; clone_size: once; j_call: TRBJ2-1; cdr3_aa: CASSIGQPGDEQFF; cdr3_nt: TGTGCCAGTAGTATCGGACAGCCAGGCGATGAGCAGTTCTTC
v_call: TRBV7-6; d_call: TRBD1; clone_size: NA; j_call: TRBJ2-1; cdr3_aa: CASSYRQGAYNEQFF; cdr3_nt: TGTGCCAGCAGCTACAGACAGGGCGCCTACAATGAGCAGTTCTTC
v_call: TRBV18; d_call: NA; clone_size: NA; j_call: TRBJ1-1; cdr3_aa: CASSPWTANTEAFF; cdr3_nt: TGTGCCAGCTCACCCTGGACAGCAAACACTGAAGCTTTCTTT
v_call: TRBV7-8; d_call: NA; clone_size: NA; j_call: TRBJ1-2; cdr3_aa: CASSYLTGPLGYTF; cdr3_nt: TGTGCCAGCAGCTACCTGACAGGACCCCTCGGCTACACCTTC
v_call: TRBV9; d_call: NA; clone_size: NA; j_call: TRBJ2-1; cdr3_aa: CASSVGRLEGLTPGWEQFF; cdr3_nt: TGTGCCAGCAGCGTAGGAAGGTTGGAGGGGCTCACCCCCGGTTGGGAGCAGTTCTTC
v_call: TRBV27; d_call: NA; clone_size: once; j_call: TRBJ1-3; cdr3_aa: CASKRIAAAPSGNTIYF; cdr3_nt: TGTGCCAGCAAGAGGATCGCGGCAGCCCCTTCTGGAAACACCATATATTTT
v_call: TRBV19; d_call: NA; clone_size: NA; j_call: TRBJ1-1; cdr3_aa: CASRPGREATEAFF; cdr3_nt: TGTGCCAGTAGACCAGGCCGGGAGGCCACTGAAGCTTTCTTT
v_call: TRBV6-1; d_call: TRBD2; clone_size: NA; j_call: TRBJ2-3; cdr3_aa: CASSASLREHSTDTQYF; cdr3_nt: TGTGCCAGCAGTGCCTCGTTGCGGGAGCATAGCACAGATACGCAGTATTTT
v_call: TRBV29-1; d_call: NA; clone_size: once; j_call: TRBJ1-1; cdr3_aa: CSVRRPGTWDTEAFF; cdr3_nt: TGCAGCGTTAGACGTCCCGGGACTTGGGACACTGAAGCTTTCTTT
v_call: TRBV28; d_call: NA; clone_size: NA; j_call: TRBJ1-1; cdr3_aa: CASSGSGGGTEAFF; cdr3_nt: TGTGCCAGCAGTGGCTCGGGGGGGGGCACTGAAGCTTTCTTT
v_call: TRBV19; d_call: TRBD2; clone_size: once; j_call: TRBJ2-1; cdr3_aa: CASSILAGGNNEQFF; cdr3_nt: TGTGCCAGTAGTATTCTAGCGGGGGGGAACAATGAGCAGTTCTTC
v_call: TRBV5-1; d_call: NA; clone_size: NA; j_call: TRBJ1-1; cdr3_aa: CASSLGGSTEAFF; cdr3_nt: TGCGCCAGCAGCTTGGGGGGATCCACTGAAGCTTTCTTT
v_call: TRBV28; d_call: NA; clone_size: NA; j_call: TRBJ2-4; cdr3_aa: CASSNGGLGNIQYF; cdr3_nt: TGTGCCAGCAGTAACGGGGGGCTTGGAAACATTCAGTACTTC
v_call: TRBV4-1; d_call: TRBD1; clone_size: once; j_call: TRBJ1-6; cdr3_aa: CASSQATGQGGSPLHF; cdr3_nt: TGCGCCAGCAGCCAAGCCACGGGACAGGGGGGTTCACCCCTCCACTTT
v_call: TRBV28; d_call: TRBD2; clone_size: NA; j_call: TRBJ2-1; cdr3_aa: CASSSPGLAGVYNEQFF; cdr3_nt: TGTGCCAGCAGTTCACCGGGACTAGCGGGAGTCTACAATGAGCAGTTCTTC
v_call: TRBV12-3/TRBV12-4; d_call: NA; clone_size: NA; j_call: TRBJ2-1; cdr3_aa: CASSWGGSEQFF; cdr3_nt: TGTGCCAGCAGTTGGGGAGGCAGTGAGCAGTTCTTC
v_call: TRBV4-1; d_call: TRBD2; clone_size: once; j_call: TRBJ2-7; cdr3_aa: CASSPLGLALAYEQYF; cdr3_nt: TGCGCCAGCAGCCCACTGGGACTAGCTTTAGCCTACGAGCAGTACTTC
v_call: TRBV2; d_call: NA; clone_size: NA; j_call: TRBJ1-4; cdr3_aa: CASSRGSREKLFF; cdr3_nt: TGTGCCAGCAGTAGGGGGAGCCGGGAAAAACTGTTTTTT
v_call: TRBV3-1/TRBV3-2; d_call: NA; clone_size: once; j_call: TRBJ1-1; cdr3_aa: CASSQAGTAEAFF; cdr3_nt: TGTGCCAGCAGCCAGGCAGGAACCGCTGAAGCTTTCTTT
v_call: TRBV6-5; d_call: NA; clone_size: NA; j_call: TRBJ1-4; cdr3_aa: CASSYSVGNEKLFF; cdr3_nt: TGTGCCAGCAGTTACAGTGTGGGGAATGAAAAACTGTTTTTT
v_call: TRBV5-1; d_call: NA; clone_size: NA; j_call: TRBJ2-3; cdr3_aa: CASSLVGTNTQYF; cdr3_nt: TGCGCCAGCAGCTTGGTCGGCACGAATACGCAGTATTTT
v_call: TRBV11-2; d_call: NA; clone_size: NA; j_call: TRBJ2-1; cdr3_aa: CASSPGWEPYNEQFF; cdr3_nt: TGTGCCAGCAGCCCCGGTTGGGAGCCCTACAATGAGCAGTTCTTC